The 2 T cell receptor beta chains listed next were all sequenced from one sample in a study of blood T cell repertoires in COVID-19. Clones were read by immunoSEQ multiplex PCR, and TCRdb kept only the in-frame ones, dropping some. The table includes fewer than 350,000 clones, around 89% detected once. Sequencing input: PBMCs or T cells enriched from blood (not recorded which). The receptors were sampled from a woman aged 35 to 49 who had recovered from COVID-19.

The chain recombines TRBV5-1 with TRBJ2-1; tentatively, D is TRBD1 (5 bases). The CDR3 has 14 amino acids. Germline V lookup: CDR1 SGHRS, CDR2 YFSETQ. V lost 0 bases to trimming and J lost 10 bases, with 14 bases between them. DNA of the CDR3: TGCGCCAGCAGCTTGGGGGGCCAACCAAGGGAGCAGTTCTTC. Protein product: CASSLGGQPREQFF.

This rearrangement joins TRBV7-9 to TRBJ2-3; 8 bases map to TRBD1. Trimming removed 5 bases from V and 1 base from J; junction bases left unmatched: 8. Per germline, CDR1 SEHNR and CDR2 FQNEAQ (reference sequence). The length of the CDR3 is 16 residues. CDR3 residues: CASSLVQGAGTDTQYF. CDR3 nucleotides: TGTGCCAGCAGCCTCGTTCAGGGGGCCGGCACAGATACGCAGTATTTT.